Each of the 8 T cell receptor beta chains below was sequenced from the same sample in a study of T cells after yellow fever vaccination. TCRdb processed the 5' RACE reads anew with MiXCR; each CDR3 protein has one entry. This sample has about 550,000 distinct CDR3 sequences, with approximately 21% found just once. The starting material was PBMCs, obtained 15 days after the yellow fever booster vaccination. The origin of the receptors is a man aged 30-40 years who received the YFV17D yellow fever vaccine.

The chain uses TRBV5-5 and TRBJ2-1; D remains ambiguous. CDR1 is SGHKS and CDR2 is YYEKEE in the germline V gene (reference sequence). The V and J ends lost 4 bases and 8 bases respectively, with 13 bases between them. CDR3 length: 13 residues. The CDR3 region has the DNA TGTGCCAGCAGCCAGACCCCGTGGGATGAGCAGTTCTTC. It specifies CASSQTPWDEQFF.

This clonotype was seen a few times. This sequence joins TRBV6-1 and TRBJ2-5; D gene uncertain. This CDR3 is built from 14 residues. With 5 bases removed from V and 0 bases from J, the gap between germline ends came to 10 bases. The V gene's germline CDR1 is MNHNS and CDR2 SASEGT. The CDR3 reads CASSPLLYQETQYF. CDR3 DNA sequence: TGTGCCAGCAGTCCCCTATTGTACCAAGAGACCCAGTACTTC.

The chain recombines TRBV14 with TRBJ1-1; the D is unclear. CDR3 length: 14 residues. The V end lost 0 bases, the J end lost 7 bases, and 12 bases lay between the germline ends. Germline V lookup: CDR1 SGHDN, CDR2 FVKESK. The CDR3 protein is CASSQESRQSEAFF. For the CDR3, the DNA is TGTGCCAGCAGCCAAGAATCCCGTCAGAGTGAAGCTTTCTTT.

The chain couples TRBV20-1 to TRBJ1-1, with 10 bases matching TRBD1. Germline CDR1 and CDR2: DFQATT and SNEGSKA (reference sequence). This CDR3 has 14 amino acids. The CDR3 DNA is TGCAGACCGGGACAGGGGTATCTGGGCACTGAAGCTTTCTTT. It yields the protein CRPGQGYLGTEAFF.

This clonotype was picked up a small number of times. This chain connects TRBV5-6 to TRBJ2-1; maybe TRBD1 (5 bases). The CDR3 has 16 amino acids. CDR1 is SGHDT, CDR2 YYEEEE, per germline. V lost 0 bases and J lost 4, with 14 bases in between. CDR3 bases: TGTGCCAGCAGCTTGGTAGCAGGGTTGGGATACAATGAGCAGTTCTTC. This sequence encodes CASSLVAGLGYNEQFF. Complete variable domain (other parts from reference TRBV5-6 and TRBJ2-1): DAGVTQSPTHLIKTRGQQVTLRCSPKSGHDTVSWYQQALGQGPQFIFQYYEEEERQRGNFPDRFSGHQFPNYSSELNVNALLLGDSALYLCASSLVAGLGYNEQFFGPGTRLTVL.

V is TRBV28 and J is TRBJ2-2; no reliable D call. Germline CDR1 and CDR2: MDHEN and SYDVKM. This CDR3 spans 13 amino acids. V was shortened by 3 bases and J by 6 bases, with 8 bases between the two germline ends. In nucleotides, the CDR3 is TGTGCCAGCAGTTTGGGTCAGGCCGGGGAGCTGTTTTTT. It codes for CASSLGQAGELFF.

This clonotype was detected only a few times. CDR3 nucleotides: TGTGCCAGCAGCGAAACAGGGGGCGTGAACACTGAAGCTTTCTTT. Translating it yields CASSETGGVNTEAFF. The chain joins TRBV9 to TRBJ1-1, with 9 bases identical to TRBD1. J lost 0 bases, V lost 3 bases, and 3 bases had no gene match. The CDR3 is made up of 15 amino acids. Germline values: CDR1 SGDLS, CDR2 YYNGEE. The full variable domain, its missing parts supplied by reference TRBV9 and TRBJ1-1, is DSGVTQTPKHLITATGQRVTLRCSPRSGDLSVYWYQQSLDQGLQFLIQYYNGEERAKGNILERFSAQQFPDLHSELNLSSLELGDSALYFCASSETGGVNTEAFFGQGTRLTVV.

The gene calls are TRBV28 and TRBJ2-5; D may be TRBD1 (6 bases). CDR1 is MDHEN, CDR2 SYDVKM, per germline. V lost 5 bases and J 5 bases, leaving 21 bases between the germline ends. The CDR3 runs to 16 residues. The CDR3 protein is CASSETTGIFRETQYF. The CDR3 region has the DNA TGTGCCAGCAGTGAAACAACAGGGATTTTTCGGGAGACCCAGTACTTC.